One and the same sample provided the 18 T cell receptor beta chains below, sequenced in a study of PD-1 blockade in classical Hodgkin lymphoma. Sequenced by immunoSEQ multiplex PCR; TCRdb stores in-frame clones only, minus some. The top ten clones hold approximately 1.5% of a sample with 1,500 to 2,000 clones, 86% of them seen once. Every patient relapsed after autologous stem cell transplantation, and brentuximab vedotin exposure varied. Magnetic negative selection purified CD4+ T cells from thawed PBMCs. Specimen: CD4+ T cells from blood, collected at baseline. The receptors originated from a human donor with classical Hodgkin lymphoma.

This chain uses TRBV2 with TRBJ2-7; tentatively, D is TRBD1 (6 bases). Between the trimmed V and J ends, which lost 7 bases and 5 bases, there was a span of 15 bases. Germline loops: CDR1 SNHLY, CDR2 FYNNEI. The CDR3 runs 13 residues. CDR3 sequence reads: CASKVTGAHEQYF. In DNA form, the CDR3 reads TGTGCCAGCAAAGTGACAGGCGCCCACGAGCAGTACTTC.

The chain carries TRBV4-1 and TRBJ2-5; tentatively, D is TRBD2 (6 bases). The J call may not be correct, given that the DNA end is closer to TRBJ2-7. The germline CDR1 and CDR2 sequences are MGHRA and YSYEKL. This CDR3 is built from 15 residues. CDR3 amino acids: CASSPSVAGSYEQYF. In nucleotides, the CDR3 is TGCGCCAGCAGCCCAAGCGTGGCCGGGAGCTACGAGCAGTACTTC.

This rearrangement joins TRBV18 to TRBJ2-1; 7 bases agree with TRBD2. The CDR3 extends over 16 amino acids. V gave up 0 bases and J gave up 6 bases; unmatched junction bases: 8. Germline V gives CDR1 KGHSH, CDR2 LQKENI. The CDR3 DNA follows: TGTGCCAGCTCACCACCGGGCTCCGGGAGGAGCAATGAGCAGTTCTTC. As protein: CASSPPGSGRSNEQFF.

The chain is built from TRBV11-2 and TRBJ1-1; D is uncertain. The CDR3 is 14 amino acids. V lost 4 bases, J lost 1 base, and 10 bases lay in between. Germline V CDR1 and CDR2: SGHAT, FQNNGV. The CDR3 bases are TGTGCCAGCAGCTCGGACGTCGCGAACACTGAAGCTTTCTTT. Residues: CASSSDVANTEAFF.

This clone was detected a few times. J is TRBJ1-1 and V is TRBV5-4; 7 bases align to TRBD1. V was clipped by 0 bases and J by 4 bases; unmatched bases: 6. The CDR3 sequence is 15 residues long. CDR1 is SGHNT and CDR2 is YYREEE in the germline V gene (reference sequence). CDR3 DNA: TGTGCCAGCAGCTTGGTAAGGGGGCGAGGCACTGAAGCTTTCTTT. This codes for CASSLVRGRGTEAFF.

This chain links TRBV7-9 with TRBJ1-5; D call uncertain. V lost 1 base and J 0 bases, leaving 4 bases between the germline ends. The CDR3 covers 14 residues. Per the germline V gene, CDR1 is SEHNR and CDR2 is FQNEAQ (reference sequence). The CDR3, as DNA: TGTGCCAGCAGCTTAGGGGATAGCAATCAGCCCCAGCATTTT. Protein sequence: CASSLGDSNQPQHF.

This clone was seen just once. The chain links TRBV6-5 to TRBJ2-3; D may be TRBD2 (6 bases). This CDR3 region has 15 residues. CDR1 and CDR2 from the germline V gene are MNHEY and SVGAGI. Trimming left V 0 bases short and J 4 bases short, with 11 bases between. In DNA form, the CDR3 reads TGTGCCAGCAGTTACTCACGGGGGATCCCAGATACGCAGTATTTT. This encodes CASSYSRGIPDTQYF.

The chain uses TRBV14 and TRBJ2-2; D gene unclear. Trimming took 4 bases from V and 6 from J, leaving 3 bases between them. Per the germline V gene, CDR1 is SGHDN and CDR2 is FVKESK. The CDR3 sequence is 11 residues long. The CDR3 DNA follows: TGTGCCAGCAGCCTCTCCGGGGAGCTGTTTTTT. Protein sequence: CASSLSGELFF.

J is TRBJ2-3 and V is TRBV6-5; the D is unclear. This CDR3 has 14 residues. Trimming shortened V by 8 bases and J by 3 bases, and 15 bases separated the two germline ends. Germline lookup yields CDR1 MNHEY and CDR2 SVGAGI. The CDR3 sequence is CASSLGGETDTQYF. The CDR3 DNA sequence: TGTGCCAGCTCCCTAGGTGGGGAAACAGATACGCAGTATTTT.

This chain connects TRBV2 to TRBJ2-5; D possibly corresponds to TRBD1 (5 bases). Between the trimmed V and J ends, which lost 8 bases and 1 base, there was a span of 17 bases. The germline V gene has CDR1 SNHLY and CDR2 FYNNEI. The CDR3 contains 15 residues. CDR3: CASSSTDPFQETQYF. The CDR3 DNA reads TGTGCCAGCTCTTCGACAGACCCCTTCCAAGAGACCCAGTACTTC.

The chain recombines TRBV5-5 with TRBJ1-4; a possible D gene is TRBD1 (6 bases). Trimming removed 4 bases at V and 12 bases at J, with 28 bases between. This CDR3 has 17 residues. CDR1 SGHKS and CDR2 YYEKEE come from the germline V gene (reference sequence). CDR3 loop: CASSDGGGRRLREELFF. The CDR3 DNA follows: TGTGCCAGCAGCGACGGAGGGGGGCGGAGGTTAAGGGAGGAACTGTTTTTT.

The rearrangement uses TRBV10-1 and TRBJ2-2; 11 bases align to TRBD2. This CDR3 is built from 16 residues. V lost 0 bases, J lost 6 bases, and 3 bases stayed unmatched. Germline V gives CDR1 WNHNN, CDR2 SYGVQD (reference sequence). The CDR3 nucleotides are TGCGCCAGCAGTGAGTCCCTAGCGGGAGGCCCCGGGGAGCTGTTTTTT. It is translated as CASSESLAGGPGELFF.

This chain connects TRBV9 to TRBJ2-4; 15 bases are shared with TRBD2. With V trimmed by 3 bases and J by 5 bases, 15 bases remained unmatched. CDR1 is SGDLS, CDR2 YYNGEE, per germline. CDR3 length: 20 residues. The CDR3 loop is CASSARHFGLAGGLENIQYF. The CDR3 DNA follows: TGTGCCAGCAGCGCTCGACATTTTGGACTAGCGGGAGGGCTCGAAAACATTCAGTACTTC.

The rearrangement joins TRBV9 to TRBJ1-3; weak D call: TRBD1 (5 bases). This CDR3 has 16 amino acids. Germline-derived CDR1 and CDR2 are SGDLS and YYNGEE. Trimming removed 0 bases from V and 5 bases from J, with 15 bases in between. CDR3 sequence: CASSVEVGDYRNTIYF. CDR3 coding DNA: TGTGCCAGCAGCGTAGAGGTTGGGGACTATCGAAACACCATATATTTT. Full variable domain (rest looked up from reference TRBV9 and TRBJ1-3): DSGVTQTPKHLITATGQRVTLRCSPRSGDLSVYWYQQSLDQGLQFLIQYYNGEERAKGNILERFSAQQFPDLHSELNLSSLELGDSALYFCASSVEVGDYRNTIYFGEGSWLTVV.

CDR3: CASRAGPYEQYF. CDR3 nucleotide sequence: TGTGCCAGTAGAGCTGGGCCCTACGAGCAGTACTTC. The chain has TRBV19 and TRBJ2-7; D remains ambiguous. The CDR3 runs 12 residues. Trimming shortened V by 6 bases and J by 2 bases, and 8 bases separated the two germline ends. Germline CDR1 reads LNHDA; CDR2 reads SQIVND (reference sequence).

V is TRBV5-1 and J is TRBJ2-2, with D unclear. The length of the CDR3 is 13 residues. Germline CDR1 reads SGHRS; CDR2 reads YFSETQ. V was cut by 3 bases and J by 6 bases, with 9 bases left in between. CDR3 in amino acids: CASSSGYPGELFF. CDR3 nucleotide sequence: TGCGCCAGCAGCTCCGGGTACCCCGGGGAGCTGTTTTTT.

The chain has TRBV19 and TRBJ1-2, with D perhaps matching TRBD1 (6 bases). Trimming took off 5 bases at V and 8 bases at J, with 15 bases between the two ends. The CDR3 is made up of 13 amino acids. CDR1 is LNHDA and CDR2 is SQIVND in the germline V gene (reference sequence). The chain's CDR3 is CASSPWAGEGYTF. CDR3 DNA: TGTGCCAGTAGTCCCTGGGCAGGGGAAGGCTACACCTTC.

This clone showed up just a few times. This chain joins TRBV10-2 and TRBJ2-5; D not certain. The CDR3 length is 14 residues. Trimming took 8 bases from V and 1 from J, leaving 14 bases between them. Germline CDR1 WSHSY, CDR2 SAAADI. CDR3 amino acids: CASSWVGSQETQYF. CDR3 DNA: TGCGCCAGCTCATGGGTGGGCTCCCAAGAGACCCAGTACTTC.